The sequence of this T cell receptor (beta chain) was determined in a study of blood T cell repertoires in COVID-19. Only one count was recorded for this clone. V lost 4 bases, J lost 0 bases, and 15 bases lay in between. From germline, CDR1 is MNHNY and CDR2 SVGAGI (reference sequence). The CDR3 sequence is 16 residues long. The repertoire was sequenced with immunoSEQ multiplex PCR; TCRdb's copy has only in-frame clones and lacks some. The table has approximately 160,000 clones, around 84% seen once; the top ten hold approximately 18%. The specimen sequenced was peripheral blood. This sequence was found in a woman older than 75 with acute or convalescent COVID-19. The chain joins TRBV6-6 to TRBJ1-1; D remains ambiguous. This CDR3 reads CASSSPVETLNTEAFF. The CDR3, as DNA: TGTGCCAGCAGTTCTCCGGTGGAGACTCTGAACACTGAAGCTTTCTTT.